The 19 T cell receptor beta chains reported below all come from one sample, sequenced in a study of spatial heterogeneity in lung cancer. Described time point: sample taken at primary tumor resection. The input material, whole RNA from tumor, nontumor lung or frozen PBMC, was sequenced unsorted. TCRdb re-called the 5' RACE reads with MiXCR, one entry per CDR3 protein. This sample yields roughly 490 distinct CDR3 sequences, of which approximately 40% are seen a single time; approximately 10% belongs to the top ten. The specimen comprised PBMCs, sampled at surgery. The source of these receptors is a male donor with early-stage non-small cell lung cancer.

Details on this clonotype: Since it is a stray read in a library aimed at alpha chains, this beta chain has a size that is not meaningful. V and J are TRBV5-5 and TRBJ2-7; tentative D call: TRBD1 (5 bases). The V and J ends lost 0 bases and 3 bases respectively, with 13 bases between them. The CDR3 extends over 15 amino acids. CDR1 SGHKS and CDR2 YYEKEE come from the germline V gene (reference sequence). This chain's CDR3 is CASSLVVDTNYEQYF. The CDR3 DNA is TGTGCCAGCAGCTTGGTAGTGGACACAAACTACGAGCAGTACTTC.

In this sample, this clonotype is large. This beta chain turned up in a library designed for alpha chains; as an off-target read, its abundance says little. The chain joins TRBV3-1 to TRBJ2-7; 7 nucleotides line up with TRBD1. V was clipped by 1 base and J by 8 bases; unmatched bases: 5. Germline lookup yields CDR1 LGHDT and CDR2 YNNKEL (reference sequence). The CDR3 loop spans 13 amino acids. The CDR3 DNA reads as TGTGCCAGCAGCCAAGCCCGGGACAGCCAGCAGTACTTC. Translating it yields CASSQARDSQQYF.

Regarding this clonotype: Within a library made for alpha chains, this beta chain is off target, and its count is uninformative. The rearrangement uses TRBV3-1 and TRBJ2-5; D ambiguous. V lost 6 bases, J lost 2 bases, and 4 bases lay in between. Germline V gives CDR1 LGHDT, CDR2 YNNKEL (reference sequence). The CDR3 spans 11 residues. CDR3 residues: CASRGQETQYF. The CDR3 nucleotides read TGTGCCAGCAGGGGACAAGAGACCCAGTACTTC.

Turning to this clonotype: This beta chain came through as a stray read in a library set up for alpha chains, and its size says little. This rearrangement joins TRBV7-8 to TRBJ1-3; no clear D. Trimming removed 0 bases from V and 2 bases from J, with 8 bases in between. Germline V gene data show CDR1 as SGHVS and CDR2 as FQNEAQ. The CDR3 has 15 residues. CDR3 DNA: TGTGCCAGCAGCTTAGCGACGATCGCTGGAAACACCATATATTTT. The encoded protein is CASSLATIAGNTIYF. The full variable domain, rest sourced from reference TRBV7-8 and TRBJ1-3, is GAGVSQSPRYKVAKRGQDVALRCDPISGHVSLFWYQQALGQGPEFLTYFQNEAQLDKSGLPSDRFFAERPEGSVSTLKIQRTQQEDSAVYLCASSLATIAGNTIYFGEGSWLTVV.

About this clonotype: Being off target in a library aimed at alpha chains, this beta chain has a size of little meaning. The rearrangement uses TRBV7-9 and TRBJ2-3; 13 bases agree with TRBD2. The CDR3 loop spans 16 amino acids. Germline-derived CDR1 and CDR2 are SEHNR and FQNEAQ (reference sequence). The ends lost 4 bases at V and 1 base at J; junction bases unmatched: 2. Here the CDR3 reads CASSSGTSGGTDTQYF. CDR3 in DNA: TGTGCCAGCAGCTCCGGGACTAGCGGGGGCACAGATACGCAGTATTTT.

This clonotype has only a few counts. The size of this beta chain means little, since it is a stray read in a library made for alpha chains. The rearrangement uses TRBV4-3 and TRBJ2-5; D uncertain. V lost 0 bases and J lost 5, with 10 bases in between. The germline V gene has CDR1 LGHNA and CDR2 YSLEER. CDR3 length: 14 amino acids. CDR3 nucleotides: TGCGCCAGCAGCCAAGAACACCTTCCCGAGACCCAGTACTTC. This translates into CASSQEHLPETQYF.

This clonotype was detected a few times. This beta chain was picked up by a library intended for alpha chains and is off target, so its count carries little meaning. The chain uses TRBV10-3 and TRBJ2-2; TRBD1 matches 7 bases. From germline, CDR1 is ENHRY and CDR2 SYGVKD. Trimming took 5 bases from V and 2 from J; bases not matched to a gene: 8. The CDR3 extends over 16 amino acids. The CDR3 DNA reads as TGTGCCATCAGTCGAGGGAACAGGGGCAACACCGGGGAGCTGTTTTTT. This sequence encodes CAISRGNRGNTGELFF.

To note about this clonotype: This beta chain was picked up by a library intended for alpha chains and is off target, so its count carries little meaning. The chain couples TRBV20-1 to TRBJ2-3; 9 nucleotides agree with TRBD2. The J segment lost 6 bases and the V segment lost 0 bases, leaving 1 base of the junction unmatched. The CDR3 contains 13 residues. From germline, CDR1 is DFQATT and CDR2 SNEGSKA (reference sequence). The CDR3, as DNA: TGCAGTGCTAGAGATCTAGCGGGGGATACGCAGTATTTT. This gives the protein CSARDLAGDTQYF.

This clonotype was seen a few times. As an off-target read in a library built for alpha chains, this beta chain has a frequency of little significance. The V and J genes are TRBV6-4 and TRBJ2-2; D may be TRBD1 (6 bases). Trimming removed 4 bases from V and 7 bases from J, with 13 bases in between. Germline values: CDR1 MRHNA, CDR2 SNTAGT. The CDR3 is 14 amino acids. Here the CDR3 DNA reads TGTGCCAGCAGTGCCTCAGGGGCAGGCGGGGAGCTGTTTTTT. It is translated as CASSASGAGGELFF.

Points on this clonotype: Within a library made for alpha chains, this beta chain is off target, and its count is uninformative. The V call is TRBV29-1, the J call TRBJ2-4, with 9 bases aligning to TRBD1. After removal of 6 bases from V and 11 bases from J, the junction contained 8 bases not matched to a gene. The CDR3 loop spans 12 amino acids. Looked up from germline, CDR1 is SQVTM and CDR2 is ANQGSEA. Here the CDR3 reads CSVAPGQGLQYF. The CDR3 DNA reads TGCAGCGTAGCCCCGGGACAGGGACTTCAGTACTTC.

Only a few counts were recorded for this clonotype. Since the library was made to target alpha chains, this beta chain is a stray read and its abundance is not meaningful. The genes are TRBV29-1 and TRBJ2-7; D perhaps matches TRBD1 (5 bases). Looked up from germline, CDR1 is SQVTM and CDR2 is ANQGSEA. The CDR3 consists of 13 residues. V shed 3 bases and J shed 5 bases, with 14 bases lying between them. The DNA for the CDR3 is TGCAGCGTTGATTCAGGGTTTGAAAACGAGCAGTACTTC. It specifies CSVDSGFENEQYF.

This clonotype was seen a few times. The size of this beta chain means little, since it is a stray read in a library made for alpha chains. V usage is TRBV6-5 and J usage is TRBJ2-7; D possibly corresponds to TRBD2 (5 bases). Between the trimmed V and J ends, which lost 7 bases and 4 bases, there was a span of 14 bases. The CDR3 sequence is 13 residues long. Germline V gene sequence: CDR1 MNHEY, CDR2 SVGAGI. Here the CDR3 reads CASTGEPGYEQYF. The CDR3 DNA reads TGTGCCAGCACCGGGGAGCCGGGTTACGAGCAGTACTTC.

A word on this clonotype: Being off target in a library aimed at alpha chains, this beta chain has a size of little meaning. CDR3 DNA: TGTGCCAGCAGCTTAATAGCCTACGAGCAGTACTTC. Its protein is CASSLIAYEQYF. The chain uses TRBV7-2 and TRBJ2-7; D is unresolved. V was clipped by 2 bases and J by 2 bases, with 4 bases between them. From germline, CDR1 is SGHTA and CDR2 FQGNSA. The CDR3 covers 12 residues.

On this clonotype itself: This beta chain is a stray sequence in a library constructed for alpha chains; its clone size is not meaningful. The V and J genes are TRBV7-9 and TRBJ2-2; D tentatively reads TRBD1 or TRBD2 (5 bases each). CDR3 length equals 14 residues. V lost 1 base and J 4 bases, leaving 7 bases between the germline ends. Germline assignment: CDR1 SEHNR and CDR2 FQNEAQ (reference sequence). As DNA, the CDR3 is TGTGCCAGCAGCTTAGGGGGGAGCACCGGGGAGCTGTTTTTT. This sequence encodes CASSLGGSTGELFF.

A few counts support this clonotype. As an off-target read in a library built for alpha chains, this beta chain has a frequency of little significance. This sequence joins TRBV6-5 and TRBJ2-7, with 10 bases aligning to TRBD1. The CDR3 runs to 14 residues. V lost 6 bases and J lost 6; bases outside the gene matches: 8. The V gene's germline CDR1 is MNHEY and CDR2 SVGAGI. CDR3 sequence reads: CASRLDRGPREQYF. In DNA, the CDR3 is TGTGCCAGCAGACTCGACAGGGGGCCTCGCGAGCAGTACTTC.

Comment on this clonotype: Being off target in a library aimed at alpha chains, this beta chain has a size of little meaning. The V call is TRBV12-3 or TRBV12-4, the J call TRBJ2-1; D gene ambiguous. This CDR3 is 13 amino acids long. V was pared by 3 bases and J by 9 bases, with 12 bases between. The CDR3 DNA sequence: TGTGCCAGCAGTTTTTTTCCCACGGGTGAGCAGTTCTTC. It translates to CASSFFPTGEQFF.

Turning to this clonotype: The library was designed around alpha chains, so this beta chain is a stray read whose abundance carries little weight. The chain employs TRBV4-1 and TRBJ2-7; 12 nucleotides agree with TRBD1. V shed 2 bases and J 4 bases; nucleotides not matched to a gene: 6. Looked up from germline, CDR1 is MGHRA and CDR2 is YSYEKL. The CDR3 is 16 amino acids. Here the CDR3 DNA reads TGCGCCAGCAGCCAATTCGGGACAGGGGGCTTTTACGAGCAGTACTTC. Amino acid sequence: CASSQFGTGGFYEQYF.

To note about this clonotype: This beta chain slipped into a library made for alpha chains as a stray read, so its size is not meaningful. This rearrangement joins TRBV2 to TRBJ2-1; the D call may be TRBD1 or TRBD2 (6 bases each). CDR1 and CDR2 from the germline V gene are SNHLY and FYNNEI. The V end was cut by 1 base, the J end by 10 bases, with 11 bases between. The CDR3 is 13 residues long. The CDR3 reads CASSEERGREQFF. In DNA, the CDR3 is TGTGCCAGCAGTGAAGAGAGGGGGAGGGAGCAGTTCTTC.

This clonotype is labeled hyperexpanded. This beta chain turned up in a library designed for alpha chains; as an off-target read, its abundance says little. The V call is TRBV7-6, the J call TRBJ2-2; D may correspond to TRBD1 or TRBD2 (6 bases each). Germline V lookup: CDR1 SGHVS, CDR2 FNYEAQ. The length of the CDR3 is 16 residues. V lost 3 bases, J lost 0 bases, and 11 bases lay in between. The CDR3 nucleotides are TGTGCCAGCAGCTTCCGCCGGGGGCCGAACACCGGGGAGCTGTTTTTT. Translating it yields CASSFRRGPNTGELFF.